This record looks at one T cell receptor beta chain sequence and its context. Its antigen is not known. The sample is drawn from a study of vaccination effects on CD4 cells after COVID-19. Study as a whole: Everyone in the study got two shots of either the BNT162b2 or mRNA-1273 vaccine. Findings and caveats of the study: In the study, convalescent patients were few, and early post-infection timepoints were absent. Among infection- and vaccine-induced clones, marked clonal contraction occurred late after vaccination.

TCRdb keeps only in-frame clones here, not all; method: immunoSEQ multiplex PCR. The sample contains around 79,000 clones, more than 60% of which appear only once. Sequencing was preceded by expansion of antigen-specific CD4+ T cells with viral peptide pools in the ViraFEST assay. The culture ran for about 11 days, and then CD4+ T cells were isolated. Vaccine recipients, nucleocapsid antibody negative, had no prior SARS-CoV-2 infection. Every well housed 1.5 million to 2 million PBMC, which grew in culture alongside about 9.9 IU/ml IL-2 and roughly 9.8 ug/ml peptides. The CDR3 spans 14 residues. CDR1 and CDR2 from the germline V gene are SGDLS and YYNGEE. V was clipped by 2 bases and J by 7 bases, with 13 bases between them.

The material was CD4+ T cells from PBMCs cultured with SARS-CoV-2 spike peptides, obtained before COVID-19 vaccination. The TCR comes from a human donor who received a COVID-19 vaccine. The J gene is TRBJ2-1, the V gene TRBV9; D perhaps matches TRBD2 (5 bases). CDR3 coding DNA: TGTGCCAGCAGCGTCGGGAACGGCCGGAATGAGCAGTTCTTC. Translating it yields CASSVGNGRNEQFF.